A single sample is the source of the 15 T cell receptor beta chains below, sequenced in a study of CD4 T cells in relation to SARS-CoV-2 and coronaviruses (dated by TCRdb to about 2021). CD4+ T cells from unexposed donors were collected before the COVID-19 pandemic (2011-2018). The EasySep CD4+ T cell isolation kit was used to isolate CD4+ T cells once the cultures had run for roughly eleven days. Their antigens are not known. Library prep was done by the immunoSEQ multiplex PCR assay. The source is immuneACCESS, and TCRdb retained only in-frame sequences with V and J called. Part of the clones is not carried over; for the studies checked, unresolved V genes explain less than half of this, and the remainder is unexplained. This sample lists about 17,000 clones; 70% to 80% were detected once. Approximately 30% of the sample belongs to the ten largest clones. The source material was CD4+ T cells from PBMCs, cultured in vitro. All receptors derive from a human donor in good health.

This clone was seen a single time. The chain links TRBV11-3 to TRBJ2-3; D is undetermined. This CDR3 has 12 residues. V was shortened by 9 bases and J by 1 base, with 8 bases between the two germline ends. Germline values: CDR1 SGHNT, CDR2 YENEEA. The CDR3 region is CASGSGTDTQYF. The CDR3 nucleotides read TGTGCCAGTGGCAGTGGCACAGATACGCAGTATTTT.

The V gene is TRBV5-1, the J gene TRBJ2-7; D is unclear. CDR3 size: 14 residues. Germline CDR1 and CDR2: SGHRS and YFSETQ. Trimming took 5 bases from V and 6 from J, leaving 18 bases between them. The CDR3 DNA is TGCGCCAGCAGAAAGGGCATTCCCAGCTCCGAGCAGTACTTC. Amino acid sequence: CASRKGIPSSEQYF.

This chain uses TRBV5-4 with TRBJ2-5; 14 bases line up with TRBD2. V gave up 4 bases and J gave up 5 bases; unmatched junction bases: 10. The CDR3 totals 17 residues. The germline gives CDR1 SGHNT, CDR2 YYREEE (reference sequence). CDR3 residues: CASSGSGLAGGLETQYF. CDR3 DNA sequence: TGTGCCAGCAGCGGGTCCGGACTAGCGGGAGGTTTGGAGACCCAGTACTTC.

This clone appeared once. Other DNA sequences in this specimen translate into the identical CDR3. The CDR3 region is CASSQDRGRETQYF. CDR3 DNA sequence: TGTGCCAGCAGCCAAGATAGGGGTCGAGAGACCCAGTACTTC. The chain couples TRBV4-2 to TRBJ2-5; TRBD1 is a possible D gene (5 bases). Germline loops: CDR1 LGHNA, CDR2 YNFKEQ. Trimming removed 0 bases at V and 4 bases at J, with 9 bases between. The CDR3 is 14 amino acids.

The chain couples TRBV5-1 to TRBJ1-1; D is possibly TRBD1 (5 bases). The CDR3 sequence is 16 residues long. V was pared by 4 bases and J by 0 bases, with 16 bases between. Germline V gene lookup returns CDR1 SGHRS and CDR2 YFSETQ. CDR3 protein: CASSPVRGSMNTEAFF. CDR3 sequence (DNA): TGCGCCAGCAGCCCAGTGCGGGGCAGCATGAACACTGAAGCTTTCTTT.

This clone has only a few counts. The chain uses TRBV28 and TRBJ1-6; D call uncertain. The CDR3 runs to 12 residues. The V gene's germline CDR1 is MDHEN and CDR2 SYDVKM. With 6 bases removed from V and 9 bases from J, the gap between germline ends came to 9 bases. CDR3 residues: CASRFDSSPLHF. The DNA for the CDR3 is TGTGCCAGCAGGTTCGATAGTTCACCCCTCCACTTT.

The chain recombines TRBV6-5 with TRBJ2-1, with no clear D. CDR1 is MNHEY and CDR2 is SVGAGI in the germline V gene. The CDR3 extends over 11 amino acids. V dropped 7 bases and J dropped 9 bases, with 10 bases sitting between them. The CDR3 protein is CASMGLGEQFF. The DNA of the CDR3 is TGTGCCAGCATGGGGTTGGGTGAGCAGTTCTTC.

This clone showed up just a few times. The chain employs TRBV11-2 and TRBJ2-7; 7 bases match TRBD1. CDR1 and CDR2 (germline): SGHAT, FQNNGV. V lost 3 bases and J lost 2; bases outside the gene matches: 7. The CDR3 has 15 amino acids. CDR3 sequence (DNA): TGTGCCAGCAGCTTGCAAGGACAGGCAGCCTACGAGCAGTACTTC. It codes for CASSLQGQAAYEQYF.

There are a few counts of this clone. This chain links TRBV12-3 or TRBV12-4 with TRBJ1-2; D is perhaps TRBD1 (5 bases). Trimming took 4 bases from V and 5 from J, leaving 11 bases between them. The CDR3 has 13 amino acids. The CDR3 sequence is CASSSDSRYGYTF. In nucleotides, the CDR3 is TGTGCCAGCAGTTCCGACAGCCGATATGGCTACACCTTC.

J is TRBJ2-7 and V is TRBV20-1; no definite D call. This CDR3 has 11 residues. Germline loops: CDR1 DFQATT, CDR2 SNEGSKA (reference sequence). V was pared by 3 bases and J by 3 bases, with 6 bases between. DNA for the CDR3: TGCAGTGCTAGGGACGACTACGAGCAGTACTTC. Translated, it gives CSARDDYEQYF.

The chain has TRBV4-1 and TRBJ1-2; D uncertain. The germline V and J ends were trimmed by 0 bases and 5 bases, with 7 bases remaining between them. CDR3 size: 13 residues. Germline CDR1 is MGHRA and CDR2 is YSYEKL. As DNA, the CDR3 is TGCGCCAGCAGCCAAGAAAGAGGGTATGGCTACACCTTC. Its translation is CASSQERGYGYTF.

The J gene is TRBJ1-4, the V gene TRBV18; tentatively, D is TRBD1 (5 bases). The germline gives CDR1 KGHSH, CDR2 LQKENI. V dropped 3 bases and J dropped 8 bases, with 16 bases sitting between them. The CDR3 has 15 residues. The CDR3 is CASSPQEGKWEKLFF. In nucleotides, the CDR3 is TGTGCCAGCTCACCCCAGGAGGGGAAGTGGGAAAAACTGTTTTTT.

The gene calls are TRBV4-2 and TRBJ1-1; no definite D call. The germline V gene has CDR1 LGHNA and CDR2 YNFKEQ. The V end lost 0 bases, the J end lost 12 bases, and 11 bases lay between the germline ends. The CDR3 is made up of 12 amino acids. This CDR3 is CASSQDARVTFF. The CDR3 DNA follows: TGTGCCAGCAGCCAAGATGCACGGGTGACTTTCTTT.

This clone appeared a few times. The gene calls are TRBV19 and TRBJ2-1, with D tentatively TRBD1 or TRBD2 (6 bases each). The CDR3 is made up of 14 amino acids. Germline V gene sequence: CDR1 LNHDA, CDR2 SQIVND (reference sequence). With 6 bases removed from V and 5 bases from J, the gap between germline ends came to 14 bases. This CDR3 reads CASSLATGNNEQFF. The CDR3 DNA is TGTGCCAGTAGCCTAGCGACAGGTAACAATGAGCAGTTCTTC.

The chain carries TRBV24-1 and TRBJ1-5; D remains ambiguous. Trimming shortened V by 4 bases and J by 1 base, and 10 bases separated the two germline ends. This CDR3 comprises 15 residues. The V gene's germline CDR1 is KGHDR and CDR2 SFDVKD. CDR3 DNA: TGTGCCACCAGTGAGGGCGGCGGCAGCAATCAGCCCCAGCATTTT. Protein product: CATSEGGGSNQPQHF.